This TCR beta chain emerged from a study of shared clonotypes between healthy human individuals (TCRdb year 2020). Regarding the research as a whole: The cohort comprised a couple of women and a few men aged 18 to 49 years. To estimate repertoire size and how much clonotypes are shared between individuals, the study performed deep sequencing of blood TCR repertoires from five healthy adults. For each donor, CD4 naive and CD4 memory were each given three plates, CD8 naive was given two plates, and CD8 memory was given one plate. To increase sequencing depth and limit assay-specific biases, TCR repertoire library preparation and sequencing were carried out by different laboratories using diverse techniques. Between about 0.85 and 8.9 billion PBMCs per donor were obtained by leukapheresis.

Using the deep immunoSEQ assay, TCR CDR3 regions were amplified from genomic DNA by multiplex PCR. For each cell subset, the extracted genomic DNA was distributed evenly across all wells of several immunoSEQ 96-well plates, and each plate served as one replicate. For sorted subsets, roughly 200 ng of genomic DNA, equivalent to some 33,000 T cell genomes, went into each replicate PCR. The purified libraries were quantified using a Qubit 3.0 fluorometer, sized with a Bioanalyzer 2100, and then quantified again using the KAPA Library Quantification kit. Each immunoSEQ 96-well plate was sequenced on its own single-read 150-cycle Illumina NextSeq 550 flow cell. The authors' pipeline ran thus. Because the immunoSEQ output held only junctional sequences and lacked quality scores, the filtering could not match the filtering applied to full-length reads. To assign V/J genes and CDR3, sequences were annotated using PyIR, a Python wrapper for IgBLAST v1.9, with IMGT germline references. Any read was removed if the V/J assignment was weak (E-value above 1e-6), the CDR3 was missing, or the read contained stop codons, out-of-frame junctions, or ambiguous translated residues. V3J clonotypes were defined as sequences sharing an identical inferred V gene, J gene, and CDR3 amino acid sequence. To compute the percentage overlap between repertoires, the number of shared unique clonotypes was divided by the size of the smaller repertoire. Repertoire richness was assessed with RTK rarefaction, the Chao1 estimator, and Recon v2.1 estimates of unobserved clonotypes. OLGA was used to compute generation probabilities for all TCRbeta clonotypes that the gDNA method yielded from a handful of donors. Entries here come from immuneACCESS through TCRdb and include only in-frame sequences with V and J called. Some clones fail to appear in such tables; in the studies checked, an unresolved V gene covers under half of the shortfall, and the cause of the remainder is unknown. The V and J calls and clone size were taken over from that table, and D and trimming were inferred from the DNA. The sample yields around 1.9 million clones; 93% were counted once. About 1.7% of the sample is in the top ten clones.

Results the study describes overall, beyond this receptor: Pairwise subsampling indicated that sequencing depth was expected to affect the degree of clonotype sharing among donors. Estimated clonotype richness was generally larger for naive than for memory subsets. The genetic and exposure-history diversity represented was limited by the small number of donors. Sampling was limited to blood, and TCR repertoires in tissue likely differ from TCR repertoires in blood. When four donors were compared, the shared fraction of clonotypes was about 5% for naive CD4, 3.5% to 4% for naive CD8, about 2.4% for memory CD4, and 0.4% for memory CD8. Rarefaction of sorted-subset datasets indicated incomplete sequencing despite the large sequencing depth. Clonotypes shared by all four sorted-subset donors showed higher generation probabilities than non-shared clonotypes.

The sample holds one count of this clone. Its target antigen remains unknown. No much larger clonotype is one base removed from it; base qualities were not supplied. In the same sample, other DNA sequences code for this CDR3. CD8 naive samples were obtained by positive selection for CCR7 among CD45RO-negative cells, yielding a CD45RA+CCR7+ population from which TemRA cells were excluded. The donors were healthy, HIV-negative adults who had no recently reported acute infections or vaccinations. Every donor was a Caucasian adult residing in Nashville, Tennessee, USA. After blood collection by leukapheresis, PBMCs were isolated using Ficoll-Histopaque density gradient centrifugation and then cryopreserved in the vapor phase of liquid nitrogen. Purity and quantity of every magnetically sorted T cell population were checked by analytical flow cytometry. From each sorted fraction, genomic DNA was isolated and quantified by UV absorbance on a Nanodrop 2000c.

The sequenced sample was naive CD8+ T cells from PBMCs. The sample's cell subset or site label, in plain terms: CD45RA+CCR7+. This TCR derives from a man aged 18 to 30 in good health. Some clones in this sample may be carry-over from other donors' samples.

The DNA sequence is as follows: TGTGCCAGCAGCGTGGGGACAGGGCAAATCTACGAGCAGTACTTC. Translated, it gives CASSVGTGQIYEQYF. Recombination joined TRBV9 with TRBJ2-7, and TRBD1 aligns with 9 junction nucleotides. The junction shows trimming of 2 bases on V and 3 bases on J, and the gene matches do not reach 6 bases of it. Via the germline V gene, CDR1 is SGDLS and CDR2 YYNGEE. The CDR3 starts with the cysteine, ends with the phenylalanine, and has 15 residues. Kept here is only the CDR3 DNA, which spans 45 bases and is read in frame from base 1.